The 27 T cell receptor beta chains reported below all come from one sample, sequenced in a study of cytomegalovirus exposure and HLA in healthy donors. Use of 60 Vbeta and 13 Jbeta primers characterized the PCR. The table came from immunoSEQ multiplex PCR; TCRdb's copy has only in-frame clones and leaves some out. Of around 96,000 clones listed, about 75% were seen once; the top ten hold around 9.1%. Sequencing was performed on PBMCs. The receptor source for this set is a man aged 30 to 39 in good health and CMV-seropositive.

V is TRBV9 and J is TRBJ1-2; D not resolved. Germline CDR1 SGDLS, CDR2 YYNGEE. This CDR3 has 15 amino acids. V lost 4 bases and J lost 4, with 17 bases in between. CDR3 nucleotide sequence: TGTGCCAGCAGCCCAGGAACGGACTGGCCCTATGGCTACACCTTC. It encodes CASSPGTDWPYGYTF.

The chain uses TRBV1 and TRBJ2-2; TRBD2 is taken as the D call from the table, unchecked against the DNA. TRBV1 is recorded as a pseudogene. The CDR3 loop spans 16 amino acids. The CDR3 sequence: CTSSQERGVNTGELFF. CDR3 bases: TGCACCAGCAGCCAAGAGCGCGGGGTTAACACCGGGGAGCTGTTTTTT.

This chain links TRBV7-2 with TRBJ2-4; 11 bases agree with TRBD2. The trim removed 5 bases at V and 9 bases at J, leaving 12 bases unmatched. The CDR3 consists of 16 residues. Germline values: CDR1 SGHTA, CDR2 FQGNSA. CDR3 sequence (DNA): TGTGCCAGCAGCCGTAATAGCGGGGGGGCTGGAAGCATTCAGTACTTC. Protein: CASSRNSGGAGSIQYF.

The rearrangement links TRBV28 to TRBJ1-5, with D maybe TRBD1 (6 bases). V lost 6 bases to trimming and J lost 7 bases, with 19 bases between them. Germline-derived CDR1 and CDR2 are MDHEN and SYDVKM. The CDR3 totals 15 residues. The chain's CDR3 is CASRTTARGRQPQHF. The DNA for the CDR3 is TGTGCCAGCAGAACTACGGCCAGGGGAAGACAGCCCCAGCATTTT.

DNA of the CDR3: TGTGCCAGCAGTTACAGGGGAGGACAAGAGACCCAGTACTTC. Amino acid sequence: CASSYRGGQETQYF. V and J are TRBV6-5 and TRBJ2-5, with D possibly matching TRBD2 (6 bases). The V end was cut by 2 bases, the J end by 2 bases, with 9 bases between. CDR1 MNHEY and CDR2 SVGAGI come from the germline V gene. This CDR3 spans 14 amino acids.

The V and J genes are TRBV19 and TRBJ2-1; TRBD2 aligns across 13 bases. The CDR3 runs to 15 residues. V shed 5 bases, J shed 7 bases, and the junction held 5 bases outside the gene matches. Germline V gene lookup returns CDR1 LNHDA and CDR2 SQIVND (reference sequence). The CDR3 reads CASSVLAGGLNEQFF. The CDR3 DNA reads as TGTGCCAGTAGTGTACTAGCGGGGGGGCTTAATGAGCAGTTCTTC. Variable domain in full (rest from reference TRBV19 and TRBJ2-1): DGGITQSPKYLFRKEGQNVTLSCEQNLNHDAMYWYRQDPGQGLRLIYYSQIVNDFQKGDIAEGYSVSREKKESFPLTVTSAQKNPTAFYLCASSVLAGGLNEQFFGPGTRLTVL.

CDR3 DNA: TGTGCCTGGAGTGCGGACAGGGTAGGGCATAATTCACCCCTCCACTTT. Translating gives CAWSADRVGHNSPLHF. V usage is TRBV30 and J usage is TRBJ1-6; 8 nucleotides line up with TRBD1. Trimming removed 1 base from V and 5 bases from J; junction bases left unmatched: 7. The CDR3 extends over 16 amino acids. Germline assignment: CDR1 GTSNPN and CDR2 SVGIG (reference sequence).

This chain uses TRBV7-7 with TRBJ2-5, with a weak D call TRBD2 (7 bases). Germline V lookup: CDR1 SSHAT, CDR2 FNYEAQ (reference sequence). The V end lost 1 base, the J end lost 4 bases, and 16 bases lay between the germline ends. The CDR3 sequence is 16 residues long. CDR3 loop: CASSLEGRGITETQYF. CDR3 nucleotide sequence: TGTGCCAGCAGCTTAGAAGGGAGGGGGATTACAGAGACCCAGTACTTC.

The genes are TRBV28 and TRBJ1-5; 8 bases fit TRBD1. Germline trimming cut 4 bases from V and 5 bases from J; bases unmatched to any gene: 10. The CDR3 length is 16 residues. The germline CDR1 and CDR2 sequences are MDHEN and SYDVKM. The CDR3 protein is CASSSAGTGDDQPQHF. The CDR3, as DNA: TGTGCCAGCAGTTCCGCCGGGACAGGAGATGATCAGCCCCAGCATTTT. The variable domain in full, with the rest retrieved from reference TRBV28 and TRBJ1-5, is DVKVTQSSRYLVKRTGEKVFLECVQDMDHENMFWYRQDPGLGLRLIYFSYDVKMKEKGDIPEGYSVSREKKERFSLILESASTNQTSMYLCASSSAGTGDDQPQHFGDGTRLSIL.

V gene TRBV7-2 combines with J gene TRBJ2-7, with D perhaps matching TRBD1 (5 bases). V shed 1 base and J shed 0 bases, with 10 bases lying between them. The germline V gene encodes CDR1 SGHTA and CDR2 FQGNSA. CDR3 length: 15 residues. In DNA, the CDR3 is TGTGCCAGCAGCTTAGAACAGGCTCGCTCCTACGAGCAGTACTTC. Its protein product is CASSLEQARSYEQYF.

This chain uses TRBV30 with TRBJ2-7, with TRBD1 matching 9 bases. The CDR3 runs 14 residues. Germline V CDR1 and CDR2: GTSNPN, SVGIG (reference sequence). V lost 5 bases to trimming and J lost 2 bases; unmatched junction nucleotides: 7. CDR3 sequence (DNA): TGTGCCTGGGGGACAGGGACCGGACCCTACGAGCAGTACTTC. It yields the protein CAWGTGTGPYEQYF.

This chain uses TRBV7-9 with TRBJ2-5; the D gene is possibly TRBD1 (6 bases). The end of the DNA fits TRBJ2-7 better, so the J call may be wrong. The germline V gene encodes CDR1 SEHNR and CDR2 FQNEAQ (reference sequence). This CDR3 spans 16 amino acids. CDR3 sequence reads: CASSYLVTGSTNEQYF. In nucleotides, the CDR3 is TGTGCCAGCAGCTACCTAGTTACAGGGTCTACCAACGAGCAGTACTTC.

The chain joins TRBV6-6 to TRBJ2-3, with a possible D match to TRBD1 (5 bases). The CDR3 extends over 14 amino acids. Germline V gene sequence: CDR1 MNHNY, CDR2 SVGAGI (reference sequence). V was shortened by 7 bases and J by 3 bases, with 14 bases between the two germline ends. The CDR3 protein is CASTLQEQTDTQYF. The CDR3 DNA follows: TGTGCCAGCACCCTACAGGAGCAAACAGATACGCAGTATTTT.

CDR3 residues: CASSQAGQGANEQFF. CDR3 nucleotide sequence: TGCGCCAGCAGCCAAGCGGGACAGGGAGCAAATGAGCAGTTCTTC. This chain connects TRBV4-1 to TRBJ2-1; 9 bases agree with TRBD1. The CDR3 is made up of 15 amino acids. CDR1 and CDR2 from the germline V gene are MGHRA and YSYEKL. V was pared by 1 base and J by 7 bases, with 5 bases of the junction left unmatched.

The genes are TRBV18 and TRBJ2-7, with D uncertain. V lost 0 bases to trimming and J lost 1 base, with 7 bases between them. CDR3 length: 14 residues. Germline V gives CDR1 KGHSH, CDR2 LQKENI. The CDR3 reads CASSPPGSSYEQYF. For the CDR3, the DNA is TGTGCCAGCTCACCACCGGGCAGTTCCTACGAGCAGTACTTC.

J is TRBJ2-2 and V is TRBV5-5, with TRBD2 matching over 7 bases. CDR3 length equals 15 residues. Germline V CDR1 and CDR2: SGHKS, YYEKEE (reference sequence). J was trimmed by 8 bases and V by 3 bases; bases with no gene match: 10. The CDR3 DNA sequence: TGTGCCAGCAGCTACCGGGACTACATCCCGGGGGAGCTGTTTTTT. Protein product: CASSYRDYIPGELFF.

This clone was observed a few times. The V and J genes are TRBV6-1 and TRBJ2-5, with TRBD1 identical over 8 bases. The length of the CDR3 is 15 residues. The germline gives CDR1 MNHNS, CDR2 SASEGT. The ends lost 6 bases at V and 3 bases at J; junction bases unmatched: 9. CDR3 sequence: CASRRGTGVKETQYF. CDR3 sequence (DNA): TGTGCCAGCAGACGCGGGACAGGAGTAAAAGAGACCCAGTACTTC.

The chain recombines TRBV19 with TRBJ1-2; 9 bases align to TRBD1. Unmatched junction bases numbered 15, after V lost 9 bases and J lost 4 bases. CDR1 LNHDA and CDR2 SQIVND come from the germline V gene (reference sequence). The CDR3 is 16 residues long. DNA of the CDR3: TGTGCCAGCGGCCGGGAACGGGACAGGGCTCTCTATGGCTACACCTTC. This encodes CASGRERDRALYGYTF.

The chain links TRBV5-6 to TRBJ2-6; D is possibly TRBD2 (7 bases). CDR3 size: 16 residues. Germline V lookup: CDR1 SGHDT, CDR2 YYEEEE. V shed 1 base and J shed 2 bases, with 10 bases lying between them. CDR3 residues: CASSLWGGPGANVLTF. The CDR3 nucleotides read TGTGCCAGCAGCTTGTGGGGGGGGCCTGGGGCCAACGTCCTGACTTTC.

V usage is TRBV7-2 and J usage is TRBJ2-3; maybe TRBD2 (5 bases). Germline V gene sequence: CDR1 SGHTA, CDR2 FQGNSA. The CDR3 is 15 residues long. The V end was cut by 3 bases, the J end by 0 bases, with 10 bases between. Here the CDR3 reads CASSLEASSTDTQYF. The CDR3 DNA sequence: TGTGCCAGCAGCTTGGAGGCGTCTAGCACAGATACGCAGTATTTT. The full variable domain, in which reference TRBV7-2 and TRBJ2-3 provide the parts outside the CDR3, is GAGVSQSPSNKVTEKGKDVELRCDPISGHTALYWYRQSLGQGLEFLIYFQGNSAPDKSGLPSDRFSAERTGGSVSTLTIQRTQQEDSAVYLCASSLEASSTDTQYFGPGTRLTVL.

The table lists this clone with many counts. The rearrangement joins TRBV6-5 to TRBJ1-3; no reliable D call. Per germline, CDR1 MNHEY and CDR2 SVGAGI. The CDR3 runs 12 residues. The V end lost 8 bases, the J end lost 1 base, and 6 bases lay between the germline ends. The CDR3 loop reads CASGFSGNTIYF. CDR3 coding DNA: TGTGCCAGCGGCTTTTCTGGAAACACCATATATTTT.

This clone was recorded a few times. This chain links TRBV18 with TRBJ2-5; D is ambiguous. Trimming pared 0 bases from V and 3 bases from J, leaving 5 bases between. The CDR3 covers 13 residues. Looked up from germline, CDR1 is KGHSH and CDR2 is LQKENI. The CDR3 protein is CASSPPAEETQYF. CDR3 nucleotide sequence: TGTGCCAGCTCACCACCGGCAGAAGAGACCCAGTACTTC.

On this clone itself: The germline gene is not matched at one end of the junction; a read error may be the cause. The chain combines TRBV7-9 with TRBJ1-1; D unresolved. The V gene's germline CDR1 is SEHNR and CDR2 FQNEAQ (reference sequence). This CDR3 contains 15 residues. Written as DNA, the CDR3 is TGTTCCAGCAGCTTAGTGCTTTCACAGTTAGCTGAAGCTTTCTTT. Its protein is CSSSLVLSQLAEAFF.

V usage is TRBV7-6 and J usage is TRBJ2-1; TRBD2 aligns across 8 bases. Germline V gene sequence: CDR1 SGHVS, CDR2 FNYEAQ. CDR3 length equals 14 residues. V lost 11 bases to trimming and J lost 1 base; unmatched junction nucleotides: 7. As DNA, the CDR3 is TGTGCCGTGCGGGCGGGGGGTTCCTACAATGAGCAGTTCTTC. Translated: CAVRAGGSYNEQFF.

This clone was counted only a few times. The rearrangement links TRBV2 to TRBJ2-5, with TRBD2 identical over 14 bases. CDR3 length equals 15 residues. V was clipped by 5 bases and J by 3 bases; unmatched bases: 2. Germline V CDR1 and CDR2: SNHLY, FYNNEI. CDR3: CASSPGLAGEETQYF. CDR3 DNA: TGTGCCAGCAGTCCGGGACTAGCGGGGGAAGAGACCCAGTACTTC.

This chain links TRBV7-8 with TRBJ2-2, with D possibly TRBD2 on 6 matching bases. Germline CDR1 reads SGHVS; CDR2 reads FQNEAQ. The length of the CDR3 is 19 residues. Trimming removed 5 bases from V and 3 bases from J, with 25 bases in between. CDR3 in amino acids: CASSPGPDYAMPDTGELFF. CDR3 nucleotide sequence: TGTGCCAGCAGCCCCGGTCCGGACTATGCAATGCCCGACACCGGGGAGCTGTTTTTT.

This clone appeared a few times. The chain joins TRBV5-5 to TRBJ1-1; 7 bases are shared with TRBD1. V shed 4 bases, J shed 10 bases, and the junction held 10 bases outside the gene matches. The length of the CDR3 is 13 residues. Looked up from germline, CDR1 is SGHKS and CDR2 is YYEKEE (reference sequence). The chain's CDR3 is CASSGGTAKTAFF. In DNA, the CDR3 is TGTGCCAGCAGCGGAGGGACAGCCAAAACAGCTTTCTTT. The full variable domain, completed using reference TRBV5-5 and TRBJ1-1, is DAGVTQSPTHLIKTRGQQVTLRCSPISGHKSVSWYQQVLGQGPQFIFQYYEKEERGRGNFPDRFSARQFPNYSSELNVNALLLGDSALYLCASSGGTAKTAFFGQGTRLTVV.